Listed below are T cell receptor beta chains from one sample, sequenced in a study of shared clonotypes between healthy human individuals. The table came from immunoSEQ multiplex PCR; TCRdb's copy has only in-frame clones and leaves some out. The sample carries 1,100,000 or so clones, about four fifths recorded once. Material for sequencing was memory CD4+ T cells from PBMCs. The receptors derive from a man aged 18-30 years in good health. Some clones in this sample may be carry-over from other donors' samples. The CDR3 runs from the conserved cysteine through the conserved F or W. A D gene is named only where the DNA matches it firmly. Rows may omit the clone size; those that give it use once, few, many or a size class.

j_call d_call v_call clone_size cdr3_aa cdr3_nt
TRBJ2-7 TRBD2 TRBV7-8 NA CASSFSGSTHEQYF TGTGCCAGCAGCTTTAGCGGGAGTACTCACGAGCAGTACTTC
TRBJ1-2 TRBD1 TRBV11-2 few CASSFTGGGNYGYTF TGTGCCAGCAGCTTCACAGGGGGTGGTAACTATGGCTACACCTTC
TRBJ2-1 NA TRBV5-1 NA CASTRGGVAELNEQFF TGCGCCAGCACCCGAGGGGGGGTAGCGGAGCTCAATGAGCAGTTCTTC
TRBJ2-1 TRBD2 TRBV5-1 NA CASSLALAGGNEQFF TGCGCCAGCAGCTTGGCACTAGCGGGAGGCAATGAGCAGTTCTTC
TRBJ1-1 NA TRBV6-4 few CASSDLRGTEAFF TGTGCCAGCAGTGACTTAAGGGGGACTGAAGCTTTCTTT
TRBJ2-3 NA TRBV7-2 few CASSLALATDTQYF TGTGCCAGCAGCTTAGCGCTAGCCACAGATACGCAGTATTTT
TRBJ2-7 NA TRBV4-2 NA CASSQGRRLTYEQYF TGTGCCAGCAGCCAAGGGAGAAGGCTTACCTACGAGCAGTACTTC
TRBJ2-4 NA TRBV4-3 NA CASSQNPENIQYF TGCGCCAGCAGCCAAAATCCCGAAAACATTCAGTACTTC
TRBJ2-2 TRBD2 TRBV5-1 once CASSLLRETGELFF TGCGCCAGCAGCTTGTTGCGGGAGACCGGGGAGCTGTTTTTT
TRBJ1-5 TRBD1 TRBV5-8 NA CASSYGTGVDQPQHF TGTGCCAGCAGCTACGGGACAGGGGTGGATCAGCCCCAGCATTTT
TRBJ2-3 TRBD2 TRBV4-2 NA CASSQELAGSTDTQYF TGTGCCAGCAGCCAAGAGCTAGCGGGGAGCACAGATACGCAGTATTTT
TRBJ2-7 NA TRBV7-3 NA CASSFFWLRDRTYEQYF TGTGCCAGCAGCTTCTTCTGGTTAAGGGACCGAACCTACGAGCAGTACTTC
TRBJ1-5 NA TRBV27 NA CASSYRANQPQHF TGTGCCAGCAGTTACAGGGCGAATCAGCCCCAGCATTTT
TRBJ2-3 TRBD1 TRBV5-1 NA CASSPGKGAGFWADTQYF TGCGCCAGCAGCCCAGGCAAGGGGGCTGGGTTTTGGGCAGATACGCAGTATTTT
TRBJ2-5 TRBD1 TRBV7-8 NA CATGTGTRETQYF TGTGCCACGGGGACAGGGACGAGGGAGACCCAGTACTTC
TRBJ1-5 NA TRBV19 NA CATAWGVNQPQHF TGTGCCACCGCTTGGGGGGTCAATCAGCCCCAGCATTTT
TRBJ2-7 NA TRBV5-1 NA CASSPGEGASYEQYF TGCGCCAGCAGCCCCGGGGAGGGGGCTTCCTACGAGCAGTACTTC
TRBJ2-3 NA TRBV11-3 NA CASSSRHGGDTQYF TGTGCCAGCAGCTCACGCCACGGGGGAGATACGCAGTATTTT
TRBJ2-1 NA TRBV15 many CATSRAGAVRENEQFF TGTGCCACCAGCAGAGCCGGGGCCGTCCGGGAGAATGAGCAGTTCTTC
TRBJ1-2 NA TRBV27 NA CASSLSMKRGQANYGYTF TGTGCCAGCAGTTTATCGATGAAACGAGGTCAAGCTAACTATGGCTACACCTTC
TRBJ2-7 NA TRBV28 NA CASMGARERYEQYF TGTGCCAGCATGGGGGCCAGGGAGAGATACGAGCAGTACTTC
TRBJ2-1 TRBD1 TRBV28 NA CASIIRDRNNEQFF TGTGCCAGCATCATACGGGACAGGAACAATGAGCAGTTCTTC
TRBJ2-3 NA TRBV5-1 NA CASTRAGEEADTQYF TGCGCCAGCACCAGGGCAGGGGAGGAAGCAGATACGCAGTATTTT
TRBJ1-2 TRBD1 TRBV5-1 NA CASSMTGDYGYTF TGCGCCAGCAGCATGACAGGGGACTATGGCTACACCTTC
TRBJ2-7 TRBD1 TRBV28 NA CASSIPGQGSYEQYF TGTGCCAGCAGCATCCCGGGACAGGGATCCTACGAGCAGTACTTC
TRBJ2-3 TRBD1 TRBV5-4 NA CASSPQLAGTGFSTDTQYF TGTGCCAGCAGCCCCCAATTGGCTGGGACAGGGTTTTCCACAGATACGCAGTATTTT
TRBJ2-1 TRBD2 TRBV5-1 NA CASSRAGVSYNEQFF TGCGCCAGCAGCCGAGCGGGAGTGAGCTACAATGAGCAGTTCTTC